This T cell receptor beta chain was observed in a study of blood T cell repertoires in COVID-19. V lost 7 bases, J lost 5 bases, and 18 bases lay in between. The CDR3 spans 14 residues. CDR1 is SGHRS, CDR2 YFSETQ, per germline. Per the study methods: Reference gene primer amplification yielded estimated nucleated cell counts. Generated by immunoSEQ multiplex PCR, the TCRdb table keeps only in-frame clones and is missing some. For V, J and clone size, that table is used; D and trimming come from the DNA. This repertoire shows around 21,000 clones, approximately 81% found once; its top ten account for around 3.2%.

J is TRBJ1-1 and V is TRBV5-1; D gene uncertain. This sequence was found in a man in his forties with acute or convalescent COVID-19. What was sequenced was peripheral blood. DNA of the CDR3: TGCGCCAGCGGACCAAGTGGAGGGTATACTGAAGCTTTCTTT. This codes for CASGPSGGYTEAFF.